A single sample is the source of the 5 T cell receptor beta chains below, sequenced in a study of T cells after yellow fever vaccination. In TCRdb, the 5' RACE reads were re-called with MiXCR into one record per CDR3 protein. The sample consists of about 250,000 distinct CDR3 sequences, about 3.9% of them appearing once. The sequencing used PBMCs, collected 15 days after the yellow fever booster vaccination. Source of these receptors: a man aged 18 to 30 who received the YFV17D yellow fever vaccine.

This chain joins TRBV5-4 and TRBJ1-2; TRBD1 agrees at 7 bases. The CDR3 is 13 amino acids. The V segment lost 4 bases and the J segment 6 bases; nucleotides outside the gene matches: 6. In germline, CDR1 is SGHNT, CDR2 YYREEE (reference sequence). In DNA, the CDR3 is TGTGCCAGCAGCCCCGACAGGGAGCATGGCTACACCTTC. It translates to CASSPDREHGYTF.

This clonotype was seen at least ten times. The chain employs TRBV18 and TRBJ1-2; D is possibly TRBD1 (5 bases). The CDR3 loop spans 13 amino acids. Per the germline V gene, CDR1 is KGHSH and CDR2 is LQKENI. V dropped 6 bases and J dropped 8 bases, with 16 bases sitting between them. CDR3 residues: CASSQMRGEGYTF. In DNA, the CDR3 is TGTGCCAGCTCCCAAATGAGAGGGGAAGGCTACACCTTC.

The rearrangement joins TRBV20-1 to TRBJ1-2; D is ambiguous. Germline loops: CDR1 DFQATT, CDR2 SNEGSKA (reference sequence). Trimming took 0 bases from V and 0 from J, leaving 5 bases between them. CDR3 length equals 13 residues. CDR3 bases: TGCAGTGCTAGAGATATGGCTAACTATGGCTACACCTTC. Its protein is CSARDMANYGYTF.

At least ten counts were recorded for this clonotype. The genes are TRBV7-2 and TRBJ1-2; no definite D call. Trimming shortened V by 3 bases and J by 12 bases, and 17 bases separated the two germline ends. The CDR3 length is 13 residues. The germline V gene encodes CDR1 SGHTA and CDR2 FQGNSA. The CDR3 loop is CASSFSPRVGDTF. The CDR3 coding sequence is TGTGCCAGCAGCTTCAGCCCAAGGGTTGGTGACACCTTC.

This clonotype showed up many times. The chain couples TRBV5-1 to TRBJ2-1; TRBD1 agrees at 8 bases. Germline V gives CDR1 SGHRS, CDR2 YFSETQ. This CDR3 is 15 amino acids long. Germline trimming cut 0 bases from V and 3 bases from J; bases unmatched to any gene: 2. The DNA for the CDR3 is TGCGCCAGCAGCTTGGTCGACAGGGGCTACAATGAGCAGTTCTTC. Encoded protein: CASSLVDRGYNEQFF.